This TCR beta chain came from a study of cytomegalovirus exposure and HLA in healthy donors. Amplification used 60 Vbeta primers and 13 Jbeta primers. Using immunoSEQ multiplex PCR, the repertoire was profiled, and TCRdb retains in-frame clones only, with some absent. In the table there are under 200,000 clones, around 80% of which are singletons. This CDR3 spans 15 amino acids. With 2 bases clipped from V and 6 bases from J, the junction kept 3 bases outside the gene matches. Germline CDR1 and CDR2: GTSNPN and SVGIG (reference sequence). This clone was seen only a few times. The chain joins TRBV30 to TRBJ2-2; the match to TRBD2 covers 13 bases. Sequenced sample: PBMCs. This receptor was identified in a man between 35 and 55 years old in good health and CMV-seronegative. This CDR3 is CAWSRTSGRPGELFF. CDR3 bases: TGTGCCTGGAGTCGGACTAGCGGGAGACCCGGGGAGCTGTTTTTT.